A single sample is the source of the 27 T cell receptor beta chains below, sequenced in a study of OX40 agonist ivuxolimab in advanced cancers. Method: immunoSEQ multiplex PCR; TCRdb's copy keeps in-frame clones and lacks some. In the table there are about 23,000 clones, roughly 79% of which are singletons. The sequencing used CD4+ or CD8+ T cells sorted from blood, collected in a trial of the OX40 agonist ivuxolimab. The receptors shown here come from an adult with an advanced solid tumor such as melanoma, head and neck, liver or kidney cancer.

This clone occurred once. The chain carries TRBV7-2 and TRBJ1-5, with D possibly being TRBD1 (5 bases). Germline CDR1 reads SGHTA; CDR2 reads FQGNSA. The CDR3 spans 15 residues. V was clipped by 5 bases and J by 2 bases, with 13 bases between them. DNA for the CDR3: TGTGCCAGCAGCCCCCTGGGGGGGGGCAATCAGCCCCAGCATTTT. This translates into CASSPLGGGNQPQHF.

This chain connects TRBV11-1 to TRBJ1-6, with 8 bases aligning to TRBD1. J lost 10 bases, V lost 4 bases, and 6 bases had no gene match. Per germline, CDR1 SGHAT and CDR2 FQDESV (reference sequence). This CDR3 comprises 14 residues. CDR3 loop: CASSYEQGGSPLHF. The CDR3, as DNA: TGTGCCAGCAGCTACGAACAGGGGGGGTCACCCCTCCACTTT.

The V gene is TRBV7-2, the J gene TRBJ2-3; the match to TRBD1 covers 7 bases. Germline assignment: CDR1 SGHTA and CDR2 FQGNSA. J lost 5 bases, V lost 4 bases, and 9 bases had no gene match. This CDR3 region has 15 residues. This CDR3 is CASSWGQSSKDTQYF. DNA for the CDR3: TGTGCCAGCAGCTGGGGACAGTCTTCGAAAGATACGCAGTATTTT.

This clone was seen a single time. The chain joins TRBV19 to TRBJ2-6; D might be TRBD1 (5 bases). The CDR3 has 15 residues. Germline lookup yields CDR1 LNHDA and CDR2 SQIVND (reference sequence). With 4 bases removed from V and 0 bases from J, the gap between germline ends came to 7 bases. The CDR3 bases are TGTGCCAGTAGTAGGGGCCTCTCTGGGGCCAACGTCCTGACTTTC. This translates into CASSRGLSGANVLTF.

The gene calls are TRBV28 and TRBJ2-5, with 7 bases aligning to TRBD1. Germline V gene lookup returns CDR1 MDHEN and CDR2 SYDVKM. The ends lost 8 bases at V and 4 bases at J; junction bases unmatched: 7. This CDR3 contains 13 residues. The CDR3 nucleotides read TGTGCCAGCCCTAACAGGGGAAGAGAGACCCAGTACTTC. The encoded protein is CASPNRGRETQYF. Drawing the rest from reference TRBV28 and TRBJ2-5, the complete variable domain is DVKVTQSSRYLVKRTGEKVFLECVQDMDHENMFWYRQDPGLGLRLIYFSYDVKMKEKGDIPEGYSVSREKKERFSLILESASTNQTSMYLCASPNRGRETQYFGPGTRLLVL.

The V gene is TRBV5-1, the J gene TRBJ2-2; perhaps TRBD1 as D (5 bases). The CDR3 runs 16 residues. Trimming cost V 0 bases and J 1 base, with 10 bases left between them. Germline CDR1 is SGHRS and CDR2 is YFSETQ. CDR3: CASSLDGRVNTGELFF. As DNA, the CDR3 is TGCGCCAGCAGCTTGGACGGCAGGGTGAACACCGGGGAGCTGTTTTTT.

This clone was counted once. The chain uses TRBV11-2 and TRBJ2-1; D remains ambiguous. V was trimmed by 5 bases and J by 7 bases, leaving 12 bases between them. CDR3 length equals 13 residues. Germline V gene sequence: CDR1 SGHAT, CDR2 FQNNGV. The CDR3 reads CASSPEWRNEQFF. The CDR3 nucleotides are TGTGCCAGCAGCCCAGAGTGGCGGAATGAGCAGTTCTTC. The entire variable domain, with the rest obtained from reference TRBV11-2 and TRBJ2-1, is as follows: EAGVAQSPRYKIIEKRQSVAFWCNPISGHATLYWYQQILGQGPKLLIQFQNNGVVDDSQLPKDRFSAERLKGVDSTLKIQPAKLEDSAVYLCASSPEWRNEQFFGPGTRLTVL.

The genes are TRBV7-3 and TRBJ2-2; either TRBD1 or TRBD2 may supply D (5 bases each). CDR3 length equals 17 residues. Germline V gives CDR1 SGHTA, CDR2 FQGTGA. V shed 2 bases and J shed 0 bases, with 13 bases lying between them. CDR3: CASSLGLGETNTGELFF. Here the CDR3 DNA reads TGTGCCAGCAGCTTAGGTTTGGGGGAAACGAACACCGGGGAGCTGTTTTTT.

V is TRBV27 and J is TRBJ1-1; no clear D. V was trimmed by 4 bases and J by 1 base, leaving 7 bases between them. The germline gives CDR1 MNHEY, CDR2 SMNVEV (reference sequence). The CDR3 has 13 residues. CDR3 sequence: CASSSDWNTEAFF. Here the CDR3 DNA reads TGTGCCAGCAGTTCCGATTGGAACACTGAAGCTTTCTTT.

The chain joins TRBV7-6 to TRBJ1-4; D is possibly TRBD1 (5 bases). V was shortened by 5 bases and J by 4 bases, with 17 bases between the two germline ends. The CDR3 covers 16 residues. Germline V gene data show CDR1 as SGHVS and CDR2 as FNYEAQ. The chain's CDR3 is CASSPNSGVGNEKLFF. CDR3 nucleotide sequence: TGTGCCAGCAGCCCGAACTCGGGGGTCGGTAATGAAAAACTGTTTTTT.

The count of this clone is one. This CDR3 reads CASSTLTGIYGYTF. CDR3 sequence (DNA): TGTGCCAGCAGTACTCTAACAGGGATCTATGGCTACACCTTC. The chain carries TRBV6-1 and TRBJ1-2, with D perhaps TRBD1 (6 bases). The V end lost 5 bases, the J end lost 4 bases, and 14 bases lay between the germline ends. Germline assignment: CDR1 MNHNS and CDR2 SASEGT. The CDR3 is 14 amino acids.

The chain recombines TRBV5-3 with TRBJ2-7; D remains ambiguous. Being an ORF, TRBV5-3 has a function that is uncertain. The CDR3 is made up of 12 amino acids. V lost 6 bases and J 3 bases, leaving 10 bases between the germline ends. CDR3 loop: CARTRWGYEQYF. The CDR3 region has the DNA TGTGCCAGAACAAGATGGGGCTACGAGCAGTACTTC.

This chain connects TRBV5-4 to TRBJ1-5; D remains ambiguous. The CDR3 runs 12 residues. Germline CDR1 is SGHNT and CDR2 is YYREEE (reference sequence). The V gene lost 1 base and the J gene lost 7 bases, with 6 bases spanning the gap. CDR3: CASSLFGQPQHF. The CDR3 DNA is TGTGCCAGCAGCTTGTTTGGCCAGCCCCAGCATTTT.

This clone was counted between two and nine times. The chain is built from TRBV28 and TRBJ1-3; D uncertain. The V end was cut by 6 bases, the J end by 0 bases, with 12 bases between. CDR1 MDHEN and CDR2 SYDVKM come from the germline V gene. There are 15 residues in the CDR3. The CDR3 DNA is TGTGCCAGCAGCTCCCGCGGTTACTCTGGAAACACCATATATTTT. Translated: CASSSRGYSGNTIYF.

CDR3 nucleotide sequence: TGTGCCAGCTCACCCCGACAGGGAGAGGGCACTGAAGCTTTCTTT. It specifies CASSPRQGEGTEAFF. The J gene is TRBJ1-1, the V gene TRBV18, with TRBD1 matching 7 bases. The V and J ends lost 3 bases and 4 bases, in that order; junction bases with no gene match: 8. This CDR3 is built from 15 residues. The germline V gene has CDR1 KGHSH and CDR2 LQKENI.

The CDR3 loop is CASSAGQGAQPQHF. In DNA form, the CDR3 reads TGTGCCAGCAGTGCGGGACAGGGGGCTCAGCCCCAGCATTTT. The rearrangement links TRBV2 to TRBJ1-5; 12 bases align to TRBD1. Trimming took 4 bases from V and 6 from J; bases not matched to a gene: 1. The CDR3 contains 14 residues. Germline V CDR1 and CDR2: SNHLY, FYNNEI. The full variable domain, rest sourced from reference TRBV2 and TRBJ1-5, is EPEVTQTPSHQVTQMGQEVILRCVPISNHLYFYWYRQILGQKVEFLVSFYNNEISEKSEIFDDQFSVERPDGSNFTLKIRSTKLEDSAMYFCASSAGQGAQPQHFGDGTRLSIL.

This sequence joins TRBV28 and TRBJ2-7; TRBD2 matches 9 bases. V was pared by 9 bases and J by 7 bases, with 10 bases of the junction left unmatched. Per germline, CDR1 MDHEN and CDR2 SYDVKM. The CDR3 is 13 residues long. The CDR3 reads CASRRGGSREQYF. As DNA, the CDR3 is TGTGCCAGTAGGCGGGGGGGCTCGAGGGAGCAGTACTTC. Variable domain in full (rest from reference TRBV28 and TRBJ2-7): DVKVTQSSRYLVKRTGEKVFLECVQDMDHENMFWYRQDPGLGLRLIYFSYDVKMKEKGDIPEGYSVSREKKERFSLILESASTNQTSMYLCASRRGGSREQYFGPGTRLTVT.

This clone appeared a few times. The J gene is TRBJ1-5, the V gene TRBV6-1; D is uncertain. Trimming took 5 bases from V and 2 from J, leaving 10 bases between them. This CDR3 region has 14 residues. CDR1 and CDR2 from the germline V gene are MNHNS and SASEGT. CDR3 nucleotide sequence: TGTGCCAGCAGTCCGAACTGGGGCAATCAGCCCCAGCATTTT. Translating it yields CASSPNWGNQPQHF.

This clone was detected a few times. This sequence joins TRBV19 and TRBJ1-2, with 10 positions matching TRBD1. The CDR3 consists of 14 residues. J lost 7 bases, V lost 4 bases, and 6 bases had no gene match. Germline V lookup: CDR1 LNHDA, CDR2 SQIVND (reference sequence). CDR3 in amino acids: CASSTDRGRLGYTF. The CDR3, as DNA: TGTGCCAGTAGTACCGACAGGGGGCGTCTTGGCTACACCTTC.

The chain combines TRBV5-1 with TRBJ1-6, with no clear D. V was cut by 2 bases and J by 0 bases, with 6 bases left in between. CDR3 length equals 15 residues. Per the germline V gene, CDR1 is SGHRS and CDR2 is YFSETQ. This CDR3 reads CASSFGDSYNSPLHF. The CDR3 bases are TGCGCCAGCAGCTTTGGGGACTCCTATAATTCACCCCTCCACTTT.

The chain couples TRBV19 to TRBJ1-6; a weak D match, TRBD1 (6 bases). The CDR3 sequence is 14 residues long. V lost 5 bases and J lost 14, with 19 bases in between. CDR1 LNHDA and CDR2 SQIVND come from the germline V gene (reference sequence). CDR3 DNA sequence: TGTGCCAGTAGTGACCCCCCCACGACAGGTTCCCTCCACTTT. This translates into CASSDPPTTGSLHF.

The rearrangement links TRBV6-5 to TRBJ1-2; D possibly corresponds to TRBD1 (5 bases). V lost 5 bases to trimming and J lost 7 bases, with 11 bases between them. CDR1 is MNHEY, CDR2 SVGAGI, per germline. The CDR3 consists of 12 residues. This CDR3 reads CASSPLGVGYTF. The CDR3 bases are TGTGCCAGCAGTCCCTTGGGGGTTGGCTACACCTTC.

The chain joins TRBV21-1 to TRBJ1-6. TRBV21-1 is termed a pseudogene. This CDR3 region has 14 residues. In nucleotides, the CDR3 is TGTGCCAGCAGCAAAGGATTTGAGGTCTCACCCCTCCACTTT. Translating it yields CASSKGFEVSPLHF.

The sample holds a few counts of this clone. This chain links TRBV9 with TRBJ1-2; D is unresolved. Trimming left V 0 bases short and J 4 bases short, with 16 bases between. CDR1 and CDR2 (germline): SGDLS, YYNGEE. This CDR3 comprises 16 residues. The CDR3 DNA reads as TGTGCCAGCAGCGTAGCGTTGGGCAGTGATGGCTATGGCTACACCTTC. Residues: CASSVALGSDGYGYTF.

The chain combines TRBV14 with TRBJ1-2; D uncertain. CDR1 and CDR2 (germline): SGHDN, FVKESK. The ends were cut back, 0 bases at V and 7 bases at J, with 12 bases in the middle. This CDR3 has 14 amino acids. The CDR3 bases are TGTGCCAGCAGCCAAGATCTTAATCGAGGTGGCTACACCTTC. Its translation is CASSQDLNRGGYTF.

In nucleotides, the CDR3 is TGTGCCAGCAGCCAAGATAGGACTCGAGACAGGGGCATCGAGCAGTACTTC. Protein product: CASSQDRTRDRGIEQYF. The chain has TRBV14 and TRBJ2-7; 8 nucleotides agree with TRBD1. The CDR3 is made up of 17 amino acids. V trimming: 0 bases; J trimming: 6 bases; junction bases outside the gene matches: 13. CDR1 is SGHDN and CDR2 is FVKESK in the germline V gene.

V is TRBV19 and J is TRBJ1-5; the D gene is possibly TRBD1 (6 bases). This CDR3 comprises 15 residues. Per the germline V gene, CDR1 is LNHDA and CDR2 is SQIVND (reference sequence). The germline V and J ends were trimmed by 5 bases and 1 base, with 12 bases remaining between them. The CDR3: CASSGGHRSNQPQHF. CDR3 coding DNA: TGTGCCAGTAGTGGGGGACATCGGAGCAATCAGCCCCAGCATTTT.